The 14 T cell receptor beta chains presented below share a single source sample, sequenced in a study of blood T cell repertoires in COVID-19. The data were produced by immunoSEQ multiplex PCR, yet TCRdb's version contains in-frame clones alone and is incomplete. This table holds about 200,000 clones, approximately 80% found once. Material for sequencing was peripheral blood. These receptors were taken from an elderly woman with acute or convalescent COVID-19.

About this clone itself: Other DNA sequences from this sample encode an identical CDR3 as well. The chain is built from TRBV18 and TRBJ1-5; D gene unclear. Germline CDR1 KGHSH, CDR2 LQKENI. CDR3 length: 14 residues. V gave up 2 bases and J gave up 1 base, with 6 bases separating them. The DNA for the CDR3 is TGTGCCAGCTCACCAGGGCAGAGCAATCAGCCCCAGCATTTT. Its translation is CASSPGQSNQPQHF.

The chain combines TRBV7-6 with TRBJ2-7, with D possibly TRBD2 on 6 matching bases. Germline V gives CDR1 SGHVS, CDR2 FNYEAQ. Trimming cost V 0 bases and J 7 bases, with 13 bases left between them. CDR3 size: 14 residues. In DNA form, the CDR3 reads TGTGCCAGCAGCTTAGCGAATACCCGGGAGGAGCAGTACTTC. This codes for CASSLANTREEQYF.

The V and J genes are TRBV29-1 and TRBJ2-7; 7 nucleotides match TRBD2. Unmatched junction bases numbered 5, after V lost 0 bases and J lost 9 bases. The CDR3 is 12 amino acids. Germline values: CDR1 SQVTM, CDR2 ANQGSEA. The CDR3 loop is CSVEELREGQYF. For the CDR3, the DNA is TGCAGCGTTGAAGAACTCAGGGAGGGGCAGTACTTC.

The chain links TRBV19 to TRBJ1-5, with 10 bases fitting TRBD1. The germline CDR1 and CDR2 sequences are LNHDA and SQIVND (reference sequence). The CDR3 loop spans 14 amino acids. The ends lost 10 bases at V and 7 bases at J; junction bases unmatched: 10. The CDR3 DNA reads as TGTGCCACAGAACCCGGGACAGGGGTGCAGCCCCAGCATTTT. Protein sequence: CATEPGTGVQPQHF.

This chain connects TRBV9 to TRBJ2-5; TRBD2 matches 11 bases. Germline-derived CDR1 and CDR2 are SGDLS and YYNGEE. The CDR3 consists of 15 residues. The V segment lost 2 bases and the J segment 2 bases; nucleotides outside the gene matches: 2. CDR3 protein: CASSVRLAGQETQYF. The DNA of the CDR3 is TGTGCCAGCAGCGTTAGACTAGCGGGGCAAGAGACCCAGTACTTC. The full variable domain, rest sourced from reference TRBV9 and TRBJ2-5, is DSGVTQTPKHLITATGQRVTLRCSPRSGDLSVYWYQQSLDQGLQFLIQYYNGEERAKGNILERFSAQQFPDLHSELNLSSLELGDSALYFCASSVRLAGQETQYFGPGTRLLVL.

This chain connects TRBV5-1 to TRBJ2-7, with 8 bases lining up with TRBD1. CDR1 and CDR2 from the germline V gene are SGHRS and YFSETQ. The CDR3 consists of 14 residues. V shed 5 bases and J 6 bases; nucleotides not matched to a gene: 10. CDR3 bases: TGCGCCAGCAGTCGTTCGGACAGGGTCGCCGAGCAGTACTTC. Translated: CASSRSDRVAEQYF.

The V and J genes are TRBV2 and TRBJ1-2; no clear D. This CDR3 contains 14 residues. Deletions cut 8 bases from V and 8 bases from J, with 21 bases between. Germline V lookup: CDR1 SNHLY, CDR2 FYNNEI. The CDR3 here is CASHQNVPEEGYTF. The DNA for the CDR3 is TGTGCCAGCCACCAGAACGTCCCGGAGGAGGGCTACACCTTC. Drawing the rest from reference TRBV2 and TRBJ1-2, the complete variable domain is EPEVTQTPSHQVTQMGQEVILRCVPISNHLYFYWYRQILGQKVEFLVSFYNNEISEKSEIFDDQFSVERPDGSNFTLKIRSTKLEDSAMYFCASHQNVPEEGYTFGSGTRLTVV.

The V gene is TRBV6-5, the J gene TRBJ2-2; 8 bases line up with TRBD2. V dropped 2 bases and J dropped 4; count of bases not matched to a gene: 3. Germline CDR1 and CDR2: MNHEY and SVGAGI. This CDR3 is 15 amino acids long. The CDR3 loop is CASSYSLAGTGELFF. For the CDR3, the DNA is TGTGCCAGCAGTTACAGCCTAGCGGGCACCGGGGAGCTGTTTTTT.

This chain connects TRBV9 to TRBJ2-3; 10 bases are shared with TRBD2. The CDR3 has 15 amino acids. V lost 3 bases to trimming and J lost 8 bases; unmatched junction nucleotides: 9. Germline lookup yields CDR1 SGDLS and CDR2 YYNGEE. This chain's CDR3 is CASSATAGGRGTQYF. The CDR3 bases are TGTGCCAGCAGCGCCACAGCGGGGGGGAGGGGTACGCAGTATTTT.

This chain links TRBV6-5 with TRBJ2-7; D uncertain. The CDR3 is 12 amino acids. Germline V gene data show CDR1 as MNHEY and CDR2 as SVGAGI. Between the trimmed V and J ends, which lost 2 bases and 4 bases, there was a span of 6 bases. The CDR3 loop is CASSYARYEQYF. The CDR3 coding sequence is TGTGCCAGCAGTTACGCTAGGTACGAGCAGTACTTC.

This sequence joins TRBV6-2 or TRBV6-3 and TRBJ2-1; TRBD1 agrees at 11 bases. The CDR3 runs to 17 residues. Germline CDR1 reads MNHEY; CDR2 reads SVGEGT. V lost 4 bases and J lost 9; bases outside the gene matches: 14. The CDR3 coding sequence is TGTGCCAGCAGTTCCTTCATGGGACAGGGGGATTTGGCTGAGCAGTTCTTC. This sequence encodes CASSSFMGQGDLAEQFF.

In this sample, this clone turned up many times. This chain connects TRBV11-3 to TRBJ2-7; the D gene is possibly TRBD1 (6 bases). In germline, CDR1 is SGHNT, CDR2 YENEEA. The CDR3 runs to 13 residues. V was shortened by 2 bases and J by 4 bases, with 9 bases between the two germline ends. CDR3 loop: CASSLPTGYEQYF. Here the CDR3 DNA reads TGTGCCAGCAGCTTACCGACAGGTTACGAGCAGTACTTC.

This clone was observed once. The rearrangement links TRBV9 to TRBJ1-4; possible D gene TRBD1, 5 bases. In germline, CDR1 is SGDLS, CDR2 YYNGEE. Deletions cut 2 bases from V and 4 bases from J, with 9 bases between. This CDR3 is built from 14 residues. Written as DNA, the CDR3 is TGTGCCAGCAGCGTCCGGGGACTTAATGAAAAACTGTTTTTT. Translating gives CASSVRGLNEKLFF.

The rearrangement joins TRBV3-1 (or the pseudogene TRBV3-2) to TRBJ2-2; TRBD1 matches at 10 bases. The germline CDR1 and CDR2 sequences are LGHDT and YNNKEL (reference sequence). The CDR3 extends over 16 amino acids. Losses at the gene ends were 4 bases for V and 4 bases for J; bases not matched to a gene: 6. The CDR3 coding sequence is TGTGCCAGCAGCCCCCGGGACAGGGGCGGCACCGGGGAGCTGTTTTTT. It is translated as CASSPRDRGGTGELFF.